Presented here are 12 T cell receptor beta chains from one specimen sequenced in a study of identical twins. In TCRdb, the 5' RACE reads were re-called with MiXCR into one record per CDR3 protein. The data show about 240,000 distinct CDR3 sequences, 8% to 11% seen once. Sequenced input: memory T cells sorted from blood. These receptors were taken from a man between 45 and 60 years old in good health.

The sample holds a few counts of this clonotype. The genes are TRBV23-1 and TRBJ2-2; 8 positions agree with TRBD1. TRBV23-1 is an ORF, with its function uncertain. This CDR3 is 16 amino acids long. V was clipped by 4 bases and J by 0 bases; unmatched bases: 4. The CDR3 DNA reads TGCGCCAGCAGTCCACTACAGGGGGCGAACACCGGGGAGCTGTTTTTT. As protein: CASSPLQGANTGELFF.

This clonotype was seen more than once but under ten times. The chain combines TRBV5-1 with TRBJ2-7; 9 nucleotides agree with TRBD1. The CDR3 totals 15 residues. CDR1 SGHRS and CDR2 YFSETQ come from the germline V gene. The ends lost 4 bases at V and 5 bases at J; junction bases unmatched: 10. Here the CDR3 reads CASSGGQGGSDEQYF. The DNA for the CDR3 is TGCGCCAGCAGCGGGGGACAGGGAGGTTCGGACGAGCAGTACTTC.

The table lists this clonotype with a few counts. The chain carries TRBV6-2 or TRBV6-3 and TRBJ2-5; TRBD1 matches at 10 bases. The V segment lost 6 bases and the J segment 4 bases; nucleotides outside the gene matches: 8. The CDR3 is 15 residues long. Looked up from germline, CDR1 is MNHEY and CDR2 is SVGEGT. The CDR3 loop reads CASSLPTGGRETQYF. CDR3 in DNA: TGTGCCAGCAGCCTACCGACAGGGGGCCGAGAGACCCAGTACTTC.

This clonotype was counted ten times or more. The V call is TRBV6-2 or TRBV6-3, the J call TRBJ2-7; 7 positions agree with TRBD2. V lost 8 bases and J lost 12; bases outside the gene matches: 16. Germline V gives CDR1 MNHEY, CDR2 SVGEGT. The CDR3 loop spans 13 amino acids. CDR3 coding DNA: TGTGCCAGCCAAGAGAGCGGGACCTCCCCAAGGTACTTC. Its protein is CASQESGTSPRYF.

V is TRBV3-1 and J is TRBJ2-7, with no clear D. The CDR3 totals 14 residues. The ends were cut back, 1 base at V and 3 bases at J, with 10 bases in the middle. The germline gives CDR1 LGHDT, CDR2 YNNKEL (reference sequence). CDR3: CASSQVLGRYEQYF. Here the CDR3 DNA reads TGTGCCAGCAGCCAAGTGCTTGGCCGCTACGAGCAGTACTTC.

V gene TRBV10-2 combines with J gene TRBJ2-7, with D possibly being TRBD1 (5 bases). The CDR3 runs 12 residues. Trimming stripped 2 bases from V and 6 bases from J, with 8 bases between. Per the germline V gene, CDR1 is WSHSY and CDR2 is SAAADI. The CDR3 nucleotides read TGCGCCAGCAGTGAGCAAGGGGCCGAGCAGTACTTC. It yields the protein CASSEQGAEQYF.

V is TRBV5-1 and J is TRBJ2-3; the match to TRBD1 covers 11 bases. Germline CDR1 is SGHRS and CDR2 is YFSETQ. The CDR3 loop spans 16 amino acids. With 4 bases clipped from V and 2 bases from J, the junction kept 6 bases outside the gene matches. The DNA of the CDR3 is TGCGCCAGCAGCACCGGGACAGGGGGGACCACAGATACGCAGTATTTT. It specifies CASSTGTGGTTDTQYF.

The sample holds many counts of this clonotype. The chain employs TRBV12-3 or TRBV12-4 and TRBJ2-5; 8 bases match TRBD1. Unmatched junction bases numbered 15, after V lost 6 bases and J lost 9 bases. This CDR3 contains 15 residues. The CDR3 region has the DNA TGTGCCAGCAGCCTGGGACAGGCGACGTTTGAGGCCCAGTACTTC. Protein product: CASSLGQATFEAQYF.

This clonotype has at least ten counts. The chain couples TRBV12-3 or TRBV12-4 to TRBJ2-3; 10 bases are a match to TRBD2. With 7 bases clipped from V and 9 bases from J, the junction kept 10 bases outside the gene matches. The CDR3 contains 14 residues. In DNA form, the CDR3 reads TGTGCCAGCACTCAAGCGGGGGGGCGTTCGACGCAGTATTTT. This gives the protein CASTQAGGRSTQYF.

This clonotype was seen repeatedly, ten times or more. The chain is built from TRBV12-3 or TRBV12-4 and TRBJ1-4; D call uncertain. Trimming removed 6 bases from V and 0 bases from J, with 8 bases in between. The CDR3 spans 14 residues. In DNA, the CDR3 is TGTGCCAGCAGCGGATGGGCAACTAATGAAAAACTGTTTTTT. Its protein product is CASSGWATNEKLFF.

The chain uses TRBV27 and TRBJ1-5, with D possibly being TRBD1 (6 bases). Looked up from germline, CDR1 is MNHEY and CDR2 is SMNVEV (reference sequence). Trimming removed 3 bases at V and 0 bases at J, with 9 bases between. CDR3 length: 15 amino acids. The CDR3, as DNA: TGTGCCAGCAGTTTGGGGGGGCATAGCAATCAGCCCCAGCATTTT. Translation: CASSLGGHSNQPQHF.

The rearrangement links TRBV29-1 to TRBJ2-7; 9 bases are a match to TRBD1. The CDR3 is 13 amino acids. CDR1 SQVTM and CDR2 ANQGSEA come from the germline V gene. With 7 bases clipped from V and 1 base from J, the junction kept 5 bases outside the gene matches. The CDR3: CSALGTGSYEQYF. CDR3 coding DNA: TGCAGCGCTTTAGGGACAGGGTCCTACGAGCAGTACTTC.